Listed here are 12 T cell receptor beta chains from one sample, sequenced in a study of T cell responses to AZD1222 COVID-19 vaccine. The protocol was immunoSEQ multiplex PCR, while the TCRdb copy is restricted to in-frame clones and leaves out a portion. The sample is made up of about 140,000 clones, and the top ten hold roughly 2% of it. Material: peripheral blood. These receptors originate from an adult in good health.

V gene TRBV2 combines with J gene TRBJ2-5, with D tentatively TRBD1 (6 bases). V was trimmed by 4 bases and J by 3 bases, leaving 12 bases between them. Germline CDR1 is SNHLY and CDR2 is FYNNEI. This CDR3 is 14 amino acids long. The CDR3 loop reads CASSGIAGEETQYF. DNA of the CDR3: TGTGCCAGCAGTGGCATCGCAGGGGAAGAGACCCAGTACTTC.

The V call is TRBV7-9, the J call TRBJ1-2, with 7 bases fitting TRBD1. The CDR3 contains 15 residues. V shed 5 bases and J 6 bases; nucleotides not matched to a gene: 12. Germline V lookup: CDR1 SEHNR, CDR2 FQNEAQ (reference sequence). CDR3: CASSPQGVVGNGYTF. CDR3 sequence (DNA): TGTGCCAGCAGCCCCCAGGGGGTTGTTGGAAATGGCTACACCTTC.

V is TRBV18 and J is TRBJ1-5, with TRBD1 matching 8 bases. Germline loops: CDR1 KGHSH, CDR2 LQKENI. V shed 1 base, J shed 5 bases, and the junction held 7 bases outside the gene matches. The CDR3 has 16 residues. The CDR3 DNA sequence: TGTGCCAGCTCACCACAAAACAGGGGGAAAGATCAGCCCCAGCATTTT. It codes for CASSPQNRGKDQPQHF.

The chain joins TRBV27 to TRBJ1-2; D gene ambiguous. Germline loops: CDR1 MNHEY, CDR2 SMNVEV (reference sequence). The CDR3 extends over 14 amino acids. V was trimmed by 4 bases and J by 4 bases, leaving 13 bases between them. The CDR3 loop is CASSSHPDAYGYTF. The CDR3 bases are TGTGCCAGCAGTTCCCACCCAGATGCCTATGGCTACACCTTC.

The chain couples TRBV30 to TRBJ1-1; the D gene is possibly TRBD1 (5 bases). Per the germline V gene, CDR1 is GTSNPN and CDR2 is SVGIG (reference sequence). Trimming cost V 4 bases and J 3 bases, with 15 bases left between them. The CDR3 covers 14 residues. The CDR3: CAWTFGWGDTEAFF. CDR3 DNA sequence: TGTGCCTGGACCTTTGGGTGGGGGGACACTGAAGCTTTCTTT. The full variable domain, in which reference TRBV30 and TRBJ1-1 provide the parts outside the CDR3, is SQTIHQWPATLVQPVGSPLSLECTVEGTSNPNLYWYRQAAGRGLQLLFYSVGIGQISSEVPQNLSASRPQDRQFILSSKKLLLSDSGFYLCAWTFGWGDTEAFFGQGTRLTVV.

The V call is TRBV3-1 (or the pseudogene TRBV3-2), the J call TRBJ2-3, with a tentative D call TRBD2 (5 bases). This CDR3 spans 13 amino acids. Germline CDR1 and CDR2: LGHDT and YNNKEL (reference sequence). Trimming removed 2 bases from V and 3 bases from J, with 6 bases in between. The CDR3 protein is CASSQLATDTQYF. The CDR3 DNA is TGTGCCAGCAGCCAACTAGCAACAGATACGCAGTATTTT.

This sequence joins TRBV5-1 and TRBJ2-5; D unclear. V lost 0 bases, J lost 2 bases, and 11 bases lay in between. CDR3 size: 15 residues. CDR1 SGHRS and CDR2 YFSETQ come from the germline V gene. The CDR3 is CASSLAWGQQETQYF. The CDR3 DNA is TGCGCCAGCAGCTTGGCCTGGGGTCAGCAAGAGACCCAGTACTTC.

V is TRBV28 and J is TRBJ1-2; D is unclear. Germline V gene data show CDR1 as MDHEN and CDR2 as SYDVKM. The CDR3 covers 12 residues. Trimming stripped 3 bases from V and 3 bases from J, with 5 bases between. The DNA for the CDR3 is TGTGCCAGCAGTTTTTGGGACTATGGCTACACCTTC. Translation gives CASSFWDYGYTF.

The chain is built from TRBV6-2 or TRBV6-3 and TRBJ1-5; D not certain. V was pared by 0 bases and J by 7 bases, with 7 bases between. CDR1 and CDR2 (germline): MNHEY, SVGEGT. The CDR3 contains 13 residues. Here the CDR3 DNA reads TGTGCCAGCAGTTACTCTGAATGGCAGCCCCAGCATTTT. Translated, it gives CASSYSEWQPQHF.

The chain uses TRBV7-9 and TRBJ2-2; either TRBD1 or TRBD2 may supply D (7 bases each). The germline V and J ends were trimmed by 4 bases and 3 bases, with 15 bases remaining between them. Germline V gene sequence: CDR1 SEHNR, CDR2 FQNEAQ (reference sequence). There are 16 residues in the CDR3. The CDR3 loop reads CASSSFSGGDTGELFF. The CDR3 DNA follows: TGTGCCAGCAGCTCATTTTCAGGGGGGGACACCGGGGAGCTGTTTTTT.

V usage is TRBV24-1 and J usage is TRBJ2-3, with D unclear. Trimming shortened V by 2 bases and J by 3 bases, and 14 bases separated the two germline ends. Germline V gene sequence: CDR1 KGHDR, CDR2 SFDVKD. This CDR3 spans 16 amino acids. CDR3 sequence: CATSDYSGGRTDTQYF. CDR3 DNA sequence: TGTGCCACCAGTGATTATTCGGGTGGGCGGACAGATACGCAGTATTTT.

This chain joins TRBV10-2 and TRBJ1-4; unclear D gene. The germline V gene has CDR1 WSHSY and CDR2 SAAADI. There are 15 residues in the CDR3. The V end was cut by 0 bases, the J end by 4 bases, with 9 bases between. CDR3 sequence reads: CASSESPAYNEKLFF. The DNA of the CDR3 is TGCGCCAGCAGTGAGTCACCAGCATATAATGAAAAACTGTTTTTT.